One sample yielded the 26 T cell receptor beta chains listed below, sequenced in a study of CD8 T cells in ankylosing spondylitis. The study's findings and limits: What appeared characteristic of ankylosing spondylitis blood was a TCR beta motif of eight highly homologous variants.

Their antigens remain unidentified. MiXCR, applied by TCRdb to the 5' RACE reads, yields one record per CDR3 protein. The sample has about 540,000 distinct CDR3 sequences, 9.5% to 15% seen once. The material sequenced was blood, either unsorted or a sorted T cell fraction (not recorded which). Every receptor here comes from a male donor with ankylosing spondylitis.

The table lists this clonotype with a few counts. The chain has TRBV24-1 and TRBJ1-2; TRBD1 matches 8 bases. Germline loops: CDR1 KGHDR, CDR2 SFDVKD. The CDR3 length is 15 residues. J was trimmed by 7 bases and V by 4 bases; bases with no gene match: 10. CDR3 amino acids: CATSDPDRGARGYTF. In DNA form, the CDR3 reads TGTGCCACCAGTGACCCCGACAGGGGAGCCCGTGGCTACACCTTC.

This clonotype came up a few times. In DNA form, the CDR3 reads TGCGCCAGCAGCCAGGAGACTAGCGGGAGCTCCTACGAGCAGTACGTC. Amino acid sequence: CASSQETSGSSYEQYV. The chain employs TRBV4-1 and TRBJ2-7; 12 bases line up with TRBD2. The CDR3 runs to 16 residues. The V gene's germline CDR1 is MGHRA and CDR2 YSYEKL. V lost 3 bases and J lost 0; bases outside the gene matches: 3.

This clonotype was seen more than once but under ten times. The chain has TRBV7-8 and TRBJ1-2; unclear D gene. Trimming removed 2 bases from V and 8 bases from J, with 9 bases in between. The CDR3 is 12 residues long. The germline V gene encodes CDR1 SGHVS and CDR2 FQNEAQ. This CDR3 is CASSLPPRGYTF. DNA of the CDR3: TGTGCCAGCAGCTTACCCCCACGGGGCTACACCTTC.

V gene TRBV3-1 combines with J gene TRBJ1-1, with TRBD1 as a possible D gene (5 bases). The ends were cut back, 4 bases at V and 4 bases at J, with 13 bases in the middle. In germline, CDR1 is LGHDT, CDR2 YNNKEL (reference sequence). There are 14 residues in the CDR3. The CDR3 spells CASSRSRGATEAFF. The CDR3 DNA sequence: TGTGCCAGCAGCCGCTCACGAGGGGCCACTGAAGCTTTCTTT.

There are many counts of this clonotype. The genes are TRBV5-1 and TRBJ1-1; D is unresolved. The CDR3 is 12 amino acids. Trimming pared 3 bases from V and 4 bases from J, leaving 7 bases between. Germline loops: CDR1 SGHRS, CDR2 YFSETQ. Here the CDR3 reads CASSSEGTEAFF. In DNA form, the CDR3 reads TGCGCCAGCAGCTCGGAGGGCACTGAAGCTTTCTTT.

The V gene is TRBV5-6, the J gene TRBJ1-1, with 9 bases fitting TRBD1. The CDR3 sequence is 16 residues long. The trim removed 0 bases at V and 0 bases at J, leaving 3 bases unmatched. Germline V gives CDR1 SGHDT, CDR2 YYEEEE. The CDR3 region has the DNA TGTGCCAGCAGCTTGGACAGGGGGCGAATGAACACTGAAGCTTTCTTT. It is translated as CASSLDRGRMNTEAFF.

J is TRBJ1-5 and V is TRBV3-1; 12 positions agree with TRBD1. Germline-derived CDR1 and CDR2 are LGHDT and YNNKEL (reference sequence). The CDR3 is made up of 16 amino acids. The V segment lost 0 bases and the J segment 7 bases; nucleotides outside the gene matches: 4. DNA for the CDR3: TGTGCCAGCAGCCAAGAAGGGACAGGGGGCGAACAGCCCCAGCATTTT. The encoded protein is CASSQEGTGGEQPQHF.

The chain has TRBV24-1 and TRBJ2-1; D might be TRBD2 (5 bases). V lost 7 bases to trimming and J lost 7 bases, with 19 bases between them. CDR3 size: 15 residues. In germline, CDR1 is KGHDR, CDR2 SFDVKD. CDR3 DNA sequence: TGTGCCACCAGCGAACGGGGTACTCCGAGGAATGAGCAGTTCTTC. Its translation is CATSERGTPRNEQFF.

The sample holds many counts of this clonotype. V usage is TRBV12-3 or TRBV12-4 and J usage is TRBJ2-5, with 11 bases matching TRBD2. J lost 4 bases, V lost 8 bases, and 9 bases had no gene match. The CDR3 runs to 15 residues. CDR3 sequence reads: CASSLLAGGLETQYF. The CDR3 DNA follows: TGTGCCAGCTCCTTGTTAGCGGGAGGGTTAGAGACCCAGTACTTC.

This clonotype was found a few times. This rearrangement joins TRBV15 to TRBJ2-1, with D perhaps TRBD2 (5 bases). This CDR3 contains 15 residues. V shed 0 bases and J shed 7 bases, with 13 bases lying between them. The germline V gene encodes CDR1 LNHNV and CDR2 YYDKDF (reference sequence). Written as DNA, the CDR3 is TGTGCCACCAGCAGAGAGGCAGGCCGAGGGAATGAGCAGTTCTTC. Amino acids: CATSREAGRGNEQFF.

This clonotype was seen a few times. The CDR3 DNA reads as TGTGCCAGCACCCGCCGGCTAGCGGGCTTCACCGGGGAGCTGTTTTTT. Translated: CASTRRLAGFTGELFF. The V call is TRBV12-3 or TRBV12-4, the J call TRBJ2-2; 8 positions match TRBD2. V shed 7 bases and J 4 bases; nucleotides not matched to a gene: 11. The CDR3 runs 16 residues.

This clonotype was detected only once. The chain has TRBV12-5 and TRBJ2-1, with 11 bases that match TRBD1. Losses at the gene ends were 6 bases for V and 9 bases for J; bases not matched to a gene: 13. The CDR3 runs 16 residues. Germline values: CDR1 LGHNT, CDR2 FRNRAP. The CDR3 loop reads CASGSWTGGGFGEQFF. The CDR3 coding sequence is TGTGCTAGTGGCTCCTGGACAGGGGGCGGTTTCGGTGAGCAGTTCTTC. The full variable domain, with the rest looked up from reference TRBV12-5 and TRBJ2-1, is DARVTQTPRHKVTEMGQEVTMRCQPILGHNTVFWYRQTMMQGLELLAYFRNRAPLDDSGMPKDRFSAEMPDATLATLKIQPSEPRDSAVYFCASGSWTGGGFGEQFFGPGTRLTVL.

V usage is TRBV19 and J usage is TRBJ2-1; weak D call: TRBD2 (5 bases). The CDR3 totals 12 residues. CDR1 is LNHDA, CDR2 SQIVND, per germline (reference sequence). V lost 5 bases and J lost 10, with 12 bases in between. DNA of the CDR3: TGTGCCAGTAGTGTGAGAGGGTACGAGCAGTTCTTC. The encoded protein is CASSVRGYEQFF.

V and J are TRBV16 and TRBJ1-3; D not certain. Between the trimmed V and J ends, which lost 0 bases and 4 bases, there was a span of 16 bases. There are 17 residues in the CDR3. Germline V CDR1 and CDR2: KGHSY, FQNENV. In DNA form, the CDR3 reads TGTGCCAGCAGCCAATCCCGGGCTCCAAGGCGAGGAAACACCATATATTTT. This sequence encodes CASSQSRAPRRGNTIYF. Supplemented by reference TRBV16 and TRBJ1-3, the full variable domain reads GEEVAQTPKHLVRGEGQKAKLYCAPIKGHSYVFWYQQVLKNEFKFLISFQNENVFDETGMPKERFSAKCLPNSPCSLEIQATKLEDSAVYFCASSQSRAPRRGNTIYFGEGSWLTVV.

This clonotype came up a few times. The rearrangement uses TRBV20-1 and TRBJ1-5; possibly TRBD1 for D (5 bases). CDR3 length: 13 residues. Germline V lookup: CDR1 DFQATT, CDR2 SNEGSKA (reference sequence). The ends were cut back, 2 bases at V and 2 bases at J, with 7 bases in the middle. The CDR3 loop reads CSARSRGNQPQHF. The CDR3 DNA is TGCAGTGCTAGATCCAGGGGCAATCAGCCCCAGCATTTT.

This clonotype was observed a few times. The chain has TRBV14 and TRBJ1-3; no definite D call. The germline V and J ends were trimmed by 3 bases and 3 bases, with 15 bases remaining between them. Germline V lookup: CDR1 SGHDN, CDR2 FVKESK. The CDR3 totals 16 residues. CDR3 in DNA: TGTGCCAGCAGCCAGATCGCGGACCTGAGTGGAAACACCATATATTTT. It yields the protein CASSQIADLSGNTIYF.

CDR3 DNA sequence: TGTGCCAGCAGTGTCACAGGGGGCTATCAGCCCCAGCATTTT. Protein product: CASSVTGGYQPQHF. The chain combines TRBV6-4 with TRBJ1-5; 9 positions match TRBD1. With V trimmed by 4 bases and J by 5 bases, 3 bases remained unmatched. The length of the CDR3 is 14 residues. Looked up from germline, CDR1 is MRHNA and CDR2 is SNTAGT.

This clonotype was seen repeatedly, ten times or more. This sequence joins TRBV28 and TRBJ1-5; D ambiguous. The CDR3 runs to 14 residues. The germline gives CDR1 MDHEN, CDR2 SYDVKM. V was trimmed by 10 bases and J by 1 base, leaving 14 bases between them. CDR3 amino acids: CATKLRRSNQPQHF. Written as DNA, the CDR3 is TGTGCCACCAAGCTGAGGAGGAGCAATCAGCCCCAGCATTTT.

The V and J genes are TRBV13 and TRBJ2-1; TRBD2 might be the D (6 bases). The CDR3 runs to 14 residues. Germline-derived CDR1 and CDR2 are PRHDT and FYEKMQ (reference sequence). The V end was cut by 0 bases, the J end by 8 bases, with 11 bases between. In DNA form, the CDR3 reads TGTGCCAGCAGCTTAGGGACTAGTTCCGATGAGCAGTTCTTC. It specifies CASSLGTSSDEQFF.

Many counts were recorded for this clonotype. The chain employs TRBV7-8 and TRBJ1-5; weak D call: TRBD1 (5 bases). Germline V gives CDR1 SGHVS, CDR2 FQNEAQ. This CDR3 region has 15 residues. V gave up 1 base and J gave up 5 bases, with 12 bases separating them. This CDR3 is CASSLVLGEDQPQHF. In nucleotides, the CDR3 is TGTGCCAGCAGCTTAGTTCTGGGGGAAGATCAGCCCCAGCATTTT.

The chain combines TRBV20-1 with TRBJ1-2; 9 bases match TRBD1. V shed 6 bases and J 4 bases; nucleotides not matched to a gene: 6. Germline V CDR1 and CDR2: DFQATT, SNEGSKA (reference sequence). CDR3 length equals 13 residues. CDR3 sequence (DNA): TGCAGTGCCAAGGGACAGGGACCCTATGGCTACACCTTC. It encodes CSAKGQGPYGYTF.

This clonotype was seen only a few times. CDR3: CASSFTGAEYTGELFF. Written as DNA, the CDR3 is TGCGCCAGCAGCTTTACAGGGGCAGAGTACACCGGGGAGCTGTTTTTT. The J gene is TRBJ2-2, the V gene TRBV5-1; 7 bases line up with TRBD1. The germline V gene encodes CDR1 SGHRS and CDR2 YFSETQ. The V gene end was trimmed by 2 bases and the J gene end by 3 bases; junction bases not matched to a gene: 7. CDR3 length equals 16 residues.

The V and J genes are TRBV10-3 and TRBJ2-1; either TRBD1 or TRBD2 may fit D (5 bases each). CDR3 length: 17 amino acids. V lost 6 bases, J lost 2 bases, and 20 bases lay in between. CDR1 is ENHRY and CDR2 is SYGVKD in the germline V gene. DNA for the CDR3: TGTGCCATCAGGGTCCTTACCCCAGGGAGCCCCTACAATGAGCAGTTCTTC. Amino acid sequence: CAIRVLTPGSPYNEQFF.

This clonotype was recorded a few times. This chain joins TRBV5-6 and TRBJ1-1, with 10 bases matching TRBD1. V lost 4 bases to trimming and J lost 4 bases; unmatched junction nucleotides: 7. CDR3 length equals 15 residues. The germline gives CDR1 SGHDT, CDR2 YYEEEE. CDR3 in DNA: TGTGCCAGCAGCGAAGGACAGGGGGGAGTCACTGAAGCTTTCTTT. It translates to CASSEGQGGVTEAFF. Combining the CDR3 with reference TRBV5-6 and TRBJ1-1 gives the whole variable domain DAGVTQSPTHLIKTRGQQVTLRCSPKSGHDTVSWYQQALGQGPQFIFQYYEEEERQRGNFPDRFSGHQFPNYSSELNVNALLLGDSALYLCASSEGQGGVTEAFFGQGTRLTVV.

DNA for the CDR3: TGTGCCACCGGGTCCCCGGGCAATCAGCCCCAGCATTTT. Translated: CATGSPGNQPQHF. The chain employs TRBV24-1 and TRBJ1-5; D gene unclear. Germline V CDR1 and CDR2: KGHDR, SFDVKD. CDR3 length: 13 residues. V was shortened by 9 bases and J by 2 bases, with 10 bases between the two germline ends.

Comment on this clonotype: With a much larger clone just one base away, this may be a read error. The chain recombines TRBV12-3 or TRBV12-4 with TRBJ1-2, with D hard to call. There are 13 residues in the CDR3. Trimming removed 11 bases at V and 4 bases at J, with 17 bases between. The CDR3 DNA reads TGTGCCGGCACCCGAGCAGGCAGCTATGGCTACACCTTC. Translation gives CAGTRAGSYGYTF.